These T cell receptor beta chains were read from a single sample in a study of blood T cell repertoires in COVID-19. Clones were sequenced by immunoSEQ multiplex PCR, and TCRdb holds only the in-frame ones, with some missing. Of some 100,000 clones listed, just under 85% are singletons. Sequenced: peripheral blood. The receptors were sampled from a woman in her seventies with active or convalescent COVID-19. CDR3s include the opening cysteine and the closing phenylalanine or tryptophan. A D gene is named only where the DNA matches it firmly. Clone size is not always given. Where it is, it says once, few, many or a class for expanded clones.

d_gene,j_gene,v_gene,abundance,CDR3aa,CDR3nt
NA,TRBJ1-2,TRBV3-1/TRBV3-2,NA,CASSPLGGGYTF,TGTGCCAGCAGCCCCCTAGGGGGTGGCTACACCTTC
NA,TRBJ1-2,TRBV5-1,NA,CASSLEPTGQINYGYTF,TGCGCCAGCAGCTTGGAACCGACAGGCCAGATTAACTATGGCTACACCTTC
TRBD2,TRBJ2-1,TRBV2,many,CASSEAGSGGSYNEQFF,TGTGCCAGCAGTGAAGCGGGGAGCGGGGGATCCTACAATGAGCAGTTCTTC
NA,TRBJ1-4,TRBV11-2,NA,CASSRRTGPHEKLFF,TGTGCCAGCAGTCGCAGAACAGGGCCCCATGAAAAACTGTTTTTT
TRBD2,TRBJ2-1,TRBV2,NA,CASSEARRGAYNEQFF,TGTGCCAGCAGTGAAGCGAGGCGGGGGGCCTACAATGAGCAGTTCTTC
NA,TRBJ2-3,TRBV18,NA,CASSPLSTGTQYF,TGTGCCAGCTCACCACTTTCGACGGGTACGCAGTATTTT
NA,TRBJ1-1,TRBV5-6,NA,CASSLQTRWDTEAFF,TGTGCCAGCAGCTTGCAGACGAGGTGGGACACTGAAGCTTTCTTT
NA,TRBJ2-1,TRBV3-1/TRBV3-2,once,CASSQDNRAGEQFF,TGTGCCAGCAGCCAGGATAACAGGGCTGGTGAGCAGTTCTTC
NA,TRBJ1-2,TRBV6-5,NA,CASRSTTNYGYTF,TGTGCCAGCAGATCCACAACGAACTATGGCTACACCTTC
TRBD2,TRBJ2-5,TRBV7-2,NA,CASSRRVSTGGETQYF,TGTGCCAGCAGCCGTCGCGTGTCGACGGGGGGGGAGACCCAGTACTTC
TRBD2,TRBJ2-5,TRBV7-2,NA,CASSLTSGGAWETQYF,TGTGCCAGCAGCTTAACTAGCGGGGGGGCCTGGGAGACCCAGTACTTC
NA,TRBJ2-7,TRBV2,NA,CASSFDFTAYEQYF,TGTGCCAGCAGTTTCGACTTCACGGCCTACGAGCAGTACTTC